This is a list of T cell receptor beta chains from one sample in a study of a mutant IDH1 vaccine in newly diagnosed glioma. Clones were read by immunoSEQ multiplex PCR, and TCRdb kept only the in-frame ones, dropping some. The sample has some 33,000 clones, more than 65% seen once; the top ten hold 15% to 19%. No antigen has been assigned to these receptors. Material: PBMCs, obtained from a glioma patient whose treatment included an IDH1 peptide vaccine. The receptors here all came from a man aged 25 to 45 with glioma. The CDR3 runs from the conserved cysteine through the conserved F or W. The D gene is left open where the match is weak. The listing skips clone size in some rows; elsewhere it reads once, few, many or a size class.

clone_size	v_call	d_call	j_call	cdr3_nt	cdr3_aa
-	TRBV14	TRBD2	TRBJ2-3	TGTGCCAGCAGATGGACTAGCGGGGAGGGGGATACGCAGTATTTT	CASRWTSGEGDTQYF
-	TRBV9	-	TRBJ1-2	TGTGCCAGCAGCGTAGCTACGGCAGGGGTCTATGGCTACACCTTC	CASSVATAGVYGYTF
-	TRBV19	-	TRBJ2-7	TGTGCCAGTAGTATTTTCGGACAGTCGGGCTACGAGCAGTACTTC	CASSIFGQSGYEQYF
-	TRBV4-2	-	TRBJ2-3	TGTGCCAGCAGCCAGGAACCGGGACCCCCTTTAACTCATACGCAGTATTTT	CASSQEPGPPLTHTQYF
-	TRBV2	TRBD2	TRBJ2-1	TGTGCCAGCAGTGCCCTCCGAGCGGGAGCGAACTACAATGAGCAGTTCTTC	CASSALRAGANYNEQFF
-	TRBV7-9	-	TRBJ1-1	TGTGCCAGCAGCTTAGATCAGGGAGGAACTGAAGCTTTCTTT	CASSLDQGGTEAFF
-	TRBV2	TRBD1	TRBJ1-5	TGTGCCAGCAGTGAAGACAGGGGGTTAGGCAATCAGCCCCAGCATTTT	CASSEDRGLGNQPQHF
-	TRBV19	-	TRBJ2-1	TGTGCCAGTATCGGACCCTACAATGAGCAGTTCTTC	CASIGPYNEQFF
-	TRBV2	-	TRBJ2-7	TGTGCCACCCAAGGTGATGGCAGCTCCTACGAGCAGTACTTC	CATQGDGSSYEQYF
-	TRBV30	-	TRBJ1-6	TGTGCCTGGAGTTTTGGGGGGACGGATTCACCCCTCCACTTT	CAWSFGGTDSPLHF
medium-sized	TRBV29-1	-	TRBJ1-2	TGCAGCGTTGAAGAGGAAGAAGGGTACTATGGCTACACCTTC	CSVEEEEGYYGYTF
-	TRBV5-1	-	TRBJ1-3	TGCGCCAGCAGCTTGGACAGCTCTGGAAACACCATATATTTT	CASSLDSSGNTIYF
-	TRBV5-1	TRBD2	TRBJ2-1	TGCGCCAGCAGCTTGGCGGCGGGAGGGCTAAATGAGCAGTTCTTC	CASSLAAGGLNEQFF
-	TRBV30	-	TRBJ2-1	TGTGCCTGGAGCCCAAGGAGTAATGAGCAGTTCTTC	CAWSPRSNEQFF
-	TRBV7-8	-	TRBJ1-4	TGTGCCAGCAACGACGAGGGGGTTGGGGAAAAACTGTTTTTT	CASNDEGVGEKLFF
once	TRBV2	-	TRBJ2-7	TGTGCCAGCGGTACAGACTCCTACGAGCAGTACTTC	CASGTDSYEQYF
few	TRBV5-1	-	TRBJ1-1	TGCGCCAGCAGCTTGGGGAACATGAACACTGAAGCTTTCTTT	CASSLGNMNTEAFF
-	TRBV6-1	TRBD1	TRBJ1-5	TGTGCCAGCATAAACGGACAGGGGGGGGGTCAGCCCCAGCATTTT	CASINGQGGGQPQHF
once	TRBV4-1	-	TRBJ2-5	TGCGCCAGCAGCCTTGCCGGAGGAGACAGACCTCAAGAGACCCAGTACTTC	CASSLAGGDRPQETQYF
-	TRBV18	-	TRBJ1-2	TGTGCCAGCTCACCGGGTGACAGACTCTATGGCTACACCTTC	CASSPGDRLYGYTF
-	TRBV2	-	TRBJ2-7	TGTGCCAGCAGTGAATCGGGGGAGCAGTACTTC	CASSESGEQYF
few	TRBV10-3	-	TRBJ1-5	TGTGCCATCAGTGGGGAGAGCAATCAGCCCCAGCATTTT	CAISGESNQPQHF
-	TRBV5-6	-	TRBJ2-7	TGTGCCAGCAGCTTGGGCCAGGGGAACACCTACGAGCAGTACTTC	CASSLGQGNTYEQYF
-	TRBV19	TRBD2	TRBJ2-2	TGTGCCAGTATCCGGCTAGCGGGAGCCGGGGAGCTGTTTTTT	CASIRLAGAGELFF
-	TRBV27	-	TRBJ2-3	TGTGCCAGCAGTTTATGGGGGAGCCCCACAGATACGCAGTATTTT	CASSLWGSPTDTQYF
once	TRBV5-4	TRBD2	TRBJ2-1	TGTGCCAGCAGCTTGAAATCTAGCGGCTCCTACAATGAGCAGTTCTTC	CASSLKSSGSYNEQFF
-	TRBV20-1	-	TRBJ2-7	TGCAGTGCTAGTGGGGGAGGAGAGCAGTACTTC	CSASGGGEQYF
-	TRBV4-1	-	TRBJ2-7	TGCGCCAGCAGCCAAGATCTGCTGGCCTACGAGCAGTACTTC	CASSQDLLAYEQYF